A selection of T cell receptor beta chains follows, all from one sample in a study of blood T cell repertoires in COVID-19. TCRdb's table, derived via immunoSEQ multiplex PCR, lists solely in-frame clones and lacks some. The repertoire holds 200,000 to 250,000 clones, with 70% to 90% as singletons. The sequenced sample was PBMCs or T cells enriched from blood (not recorded which). The receptors originated from a man aged 30 to 45 who had recovered from COVID-19. Both conserved end residues are part of each CDR3. A D gene is named only where the DNA matches it firmly. Rows give clone size only sometimes, using once, few, many, or a class for an expanded clone.

D: .
size: .
J: TRBJ1-2
V: TRBV9
CDR3: CASSVGRGISYGYTF
DNA: TGTGCCAGCAGCGTTGGGAGGGGGATCAGCTATGGCTACACCTTC

D: .
size: once
J: TRBJ1-2
V: TRBV6-6
CDR3: CASSDTANYGYTF
DNA: TGTGCCAGCAGTGATACTGCTAACTATGGCTACACCTTC

D: TRBD1
size: .
J: TRBJ1-4
V: TRBV29-1
CDR3: CSASGQNNEKLFF
DNA: TGCAGCGCCTCGGGACAGAATAATGAAAAACTGTTTTTT

D: TRBD2
size: .
J: TRBJ2-7
V: TRBV6-5
CDR3: CATSGLAGVGEQYF
DNA: TGTGCCACCTCAGGACTAGCGGGAGTCGGCGAGCAGTACTTC

D: .
size: .
J: TRBJ2-7
V: TRBV10-3
CDR3: CAISLSDRGINFYEQYF
DNA: TGTGCCATCAGTTTAAGTGACAGAGGAATCAACTTCTACGAGCAGTACTTC

D: .
size: few
J: TRBJ2-1
V: TRBV28
CDR3: CASSFIQDEQFF
DNA: TGTGCCAGCAGTTTCATTCAGGATGAGCAGTTCTTC

D: .
size: .
J: TRBJ1-5
V: TRBV18
CDR3: CASSPSEDQPQHF
DNA: TGTGCCAGCTCACCATCAGAGGATCAGCCCCAGCATTTT

D: TRBD1
size: .
J: TRBJ1-2
V: TRBV14
CDR3: CASSRDRGLGYTF
DNA: TGTGCCAGCAGCCGGGACAGGGGGCTCGGCTACACCTTC

D: TRBD1
size: .
J: TRBJ1-2
V: TRBV5-5
CDR3: CASSSTGGANYGYTF
DNA: TGTGCCAGCAGCTCGACAGGGGGCGCGAACTATGGCTACACCTTC

D: .
size: once
J: TRBJ2-2
V: TRBV4-3
CDR3: CASSHLTGELFF
DNA: TGCGCCAGCAGCCATCTCACCGGGGAGCTGTTTTTT

D: .
size: .
J: TRBJ1-2
V: TRBV5-1
CDR3: CASSLGRGGYTNYGYTF
DNA: TGCGCCAGCAGCTTGGGGAGGGGAGGCTATACTAACTATGGCTACACCTTC

D: TRBD2
size: .
J: TRBJ2-2
V: TRBV5-8
CDR3: CASSFMIAGPGELFF
DNA: TGTGCCAGCAGCTTTATGATAGCGGGCCCCGGGGAGCTGTTTTTT

D: .
size: .
J: TRBJ2-5
V: TRBV3-1/TRBV3-2
CDR3: CASSQKLKAEVPTQYF
DNA: TGTGCCAGCAGCCAGAAACTTAAAGCAGAGGTTCCAACCCAGTACTTC

D: .
size: once
J: TRBJ1-5
V: TRBV30
CDR3: CAWSVSADQPQHF
DNA: TGTGCCTGGAGTGTATCAGCGGATCAGCCCCAGCATTTT

D: .
size: .
J: TRBJ2-7
V: TRBV14
CDR3: CASSPLGVTYEQYF
DNA: TGTGCCAGCAGCCCCCTCGGGGTTACTTACGAGCAGTACTTC

D: .
size: .
J: TRBJ2-2
V: TRBV18
CDR3: CASSPPSNTGELFF
DNA: TGTGCCAGCTCACCCCCTTCGAACACCGGGGAGCTGTTTTTT

D: .
size: .
J: TRBJ1-5
V: TRBV9
CDR3: CASSPRGNSNQPQHF
DNA: TGTGCCAGCAGCCCCCGGGGGAATAGCAATCAGCCCCAGCATTTT

D: TRBD1
size: once
J: TRBJ2-1
V: TRBV19
CDR3: CASTRDRDHNEQFF
DNA: TGTGCCAGTACTCGTGACAGGGACCACAATGAGCAGTTCTTC

D: .
size: .
J: TRBJ1-4
V: TRBV20-1
CDR3: CSASTGTNSNEKLFF
DNA: TGCAGTGCTAGTACAGGGACGAACTCGAATGAAAAACTGTTTTTT

D: TRBD1
size: .
J: TRBJ1-2
V: TRBV6-4
CDR3: CASGIRMDRCNYGYTF
DNA: TGTGCCAGCGGGATAAGGATGGACAGGTGTAACTATGGCTACACCTTC

D: TRBD2
size: .
J: TRBJ2-2
V: TRBV24-1
CDR3: CAAQKAGDTGELFF
DNA: TGTGCCGCGCAGAAGGCGGGGGACACCGGGGAGCTGTTTTTT

D: .
size: .
J: TRBJ2-4
V: TRBV2
CDR3: CASTGGIAKNIQYF
DNA: TGTGCCAGCACCGGAGGAATAGCCAAAAACATTCAGTACTTC

D: TRBD1
size: .
J: TRBJ1-1
V: TRBV7-9
CDR3: CASSIGTVSPEAFF
DNA: TGTGCCAGCAGCATCGGGACAGTTTCTCCTGAAGCTTTCTTT

D: TRBD1
size: .
J: TRBJ1-2
V: TRBV28
CDR3: CASSLGQGKDGYTF
DNA: TGTGCCAGCAGTCTCGGACAGGGAAAAGATGGCTACACCTTC

D: .
size: .
J: TRBJ2-6
V: TRBV11-2
CDR3: CASRSGSGANVLTF
DNA: TGTGCCAGCAGATCAGGGTCTGGGGCCAACGTCCTGACTTTC

D: .
size: once
J: TRBJ2-1
V: TRBV4-2
CDR3: CASSQERLYNEQFF
DNA: TGTGCCAGCAGCCAGGAAAGACTTTACAATGAGCAGTTCTTC

D: TRBD1
size: .
J: TRBJ2-5
V: TRBV19
CDR3: CASRQSTGGMETQYF
DNA: TGTGCCAGTAGGCAGTCGACAGGGGGGATGGAGACCCAGTACTTC

D: .
size: .
J: TRBJ2-7
V: TRBV6-2/TRBV6-3
CDR3: CASSYDWFVSYEQYF
DNA: TGTGCCAGCAGTTACGATTGGTTTGTCAGCTACGAGCAGTACTTC

D: .
size: few
J: TRBJ1-5
V: TRBV10-3
CDR3: CAISESVEGPQRGQPQHF
DNA: TGTGCCATCAGTGAGTCGGTTGAGGGACCCCAAAGGGGGCAGCCCCAGCATTTT

D: .
size: .
J: TRBJ1-2
V: TRBV6-1
CDR3: CASSDMGLTYGYTF
DNA: TGTGCCAGCAGTGATATGGGACTCACGTATGGCTACACCTTC

D: TRBD1
size: once
J: TRBJ2-7
V: TRBV3-1/TRBV3-2
CDR3: CASSHSATGLGYEQYF
DNA: TGTGCCAGCAGCCACTCAGCGACAGGGCTGGGCTACGAGCAGTACTTC

D: .
size: .
J: TRBJ2-6
V: TRBV29-1
CDR3: CSVEDRVPGANVLTF
DNA: TGCAGCGTTGAAGATCGGGTCCCTGGGGCCAACGTCCTGACTTTC

D: TRBD1
size: .
J: TRBJ1-3
V: TRBV7-2
CDR3: CASSQWQGAAGNTIYF
DNA: TGTGCCAGCAGCCAATGGCAGGGGGCGGCTGGAAACACCATATATTTT

D: .
size: .
J: TRBJ1-6
V: TRBV5-4
CDR3: CASSLDGGYNSPLHF
DNA: TGTGCCAGCAGCTTGGACGGGGGCTATAATTCACCCCTCCACTTT

D: TRBD2
size: .
J: TRBJ2-2
V: TRBV3-1/TRBV3-2
CDR3: CASSQVRRRLAGVGELFF
DNA: TGTGCCAGCAGCCAAGTTAGGAGGAGACTAGCGGGAGTTGGGGAGCTGTTTTTT

D: .
size: .
J: TRBJ1-5
V: TRBV16
CDR3: CASSLFGQDNQPQHF
DNA: TGTGCCAGCAGCCTTTTTGGTCAGGACAATCAGCCCCAGCATTTT

D: .
size: .
J: TRBJ2-1
V: TRBV19
CDR3: CASSWTLGDEQFF
DNA: TGTGCCAGTAGTTGGACCCTCGGGGATGAGCAGTTCTTC

D: TRBD1
size: .
J: TRBJ2-2
V: TRBV10-2
CDR3: CASSAGRGPTGELFF
DNA: TGCGCCAGCAGTGCTGGCAGGGGGCCCACCGGGGAGCTGTTTTTT

D: TRBD2
size: .
J: TRBJ2-1
V: TRBV5-1
CDR3: CASSLVYGLAGGSEQFF
DNA: TGCGCCAGCAGCTTGGTGTACGGACTAGCGGGCGGAAGTGAGCAGTTCTTC

D: TRBD1
size: .
J: TRBJ1-4
V: TRBV28
CDR3: CASSTAGTGSEKLFF
DNA: TGTGCCAGCAGTACGGCCGGGACAGGGAGTGAAAAACTGTTTTTT

D: .
size: .
J: TRBJ1-4
V: TRBV5-1
CDR3: CASSLTATNEKLFF
DNA: TGCGCCAGCAGCTTGACAGCTACTAATGAAAAACTGTTTTTT

D: .
size: .
J: TRBJ2-3
V: TRBV7-4
CDR3: CASSLGTTRDTQYF
DNA: TGTGCCAGCAGCTTAGGGACTACCCGAGATACGCAGTATTTT

D: .
size: .
J: TRBJ2-1
V: TRBV28
CDR3: CASSPGQGGEQFF
DNA: TGTGCCAGCAGTCCAGGACAGGGAGGGGAGCAGTTCTTC

D: TRBD1
size: .
J: TRBJ1-3
V: TRBV3-1/TRBV3-2
CDR3: CASSPPGQGRNTIYF
DNA: TGTGCCAGCAGCCCCCCGGGACAGGGGCGAAACACCATATATTTT

D: TRBD2
size: .
J: TRBJ2-7
V: TRBV7-9
CDR3: CASSRSFGTSGSEQYF
DNA: TGTGCCAGCAGCCGCAGCTTCGGGACTAGCGGGTCGGAGCAGTACTTC

D: .
size: .
J: TRBJ2-7
V: TRBV5-1
CDR3: CASSNSVSYEQYF
DNA: TGCGCCAGCAGCAACTCGGTCTCCTACGAGCAGTACTTC

D: .
size: once
J: TRBJ2-7
V: TRBV27
CDR3: CASSLWLAPTYEQYF
DNA: TGTGCCAGCAGTTTATGGCTAGCTCCCACCTACGAGCAGTACTTC

D: TRBD2
size: .
J: TRBJ2-2
V: TRBV28
CDR3: CASSRRGGLTPGELFF
DNA: TGTGCCAGCAGCCGGCGGGGGGGCCTCACACCCGGGGAGCTGTTTTTT

D: TRBD1
size: once
J: TRBJ2-2
V: TRBV29-1
CDR3: CSARDRAPDTGELFF
DNA: TGCAGCGCCAGAGACAGGGCTCCGGACACCGGGGAGCTGTTTTTT

D: TRBD2
size: .
J: TRBJ2-5
V: TRBV9
CDR3: CASSVGARLAGNQETQYF
DNA: TGTGCCAGCAGCGTGGGGGCCAGACTAGCGGGGAACCAAGAGACCCAGTACTTC

D: TRBD2
size: .
J: TRBJ2-1
V: TRBV30
CDR3: CAWRETSGYNEQFF
DNA: TGTGCCTGGAGGGAGACTAGCGGGTACAATGAGCAGTTCTTC

D: TRBD2
size: .
J: TRBJ2-3
V: TRBV9
CDR3: CASDSAGDTDTQYF
DNA: TGTGCCAGCGACTCAGCGGGGGACACAGATACGCAGTATTTT

D: .
size: once
J: TRBJ2-7
V: TRBV7-9
CDR3: CASSLAAGDSYEQYF
DNA: TGTGCCAGCAGCTTAGCGGCAGGGGACTCCTACGAGCAGTACTTC

D: .
size: .
J: TRBJ1-1
V: TRBV5-6
CDR3: CASSLTVTSTEAFF
DNA: TGTGCCAGCAGCTTGACAGTAACGAGCACTGAAGCTTTCTTT

D: TRBD1
size: .
J: TRBJ2-7
V: TRBV28
CDR3: CASSPRDSYEQYF
DNA: TGTGCCAGCAGTCCGAGGGACAGCTACGAGCAGTACTTC

D: TRBD2
size: .
J: TRBJ2-7
V: TRBV3-1/TRBV3-2
CDR3: CASSQETSASYEQYF
DNA: TGTGCCAGCAGCCAAGAAACTAGCGCCAGCTACGAGCAGTACTTC

D: .
size: .
J: TRBJ1-4
V: TRBV3-1/TRBV3-2
CDR3: CASSQSGGVNVKLFF
DNA: TGTGCCAGCAGCCAATCTGGCGGGGTAAATGTGAAACTGTTTTTT

D: TRBD1
size: .
J: TRBJ2-2
V: TRBV27
CDR3: CASPDRVSTGELFF
DNA: TGTGCCAGCCCCGACAGGGTAAGCACCGGGGAGCTGTTTTTT